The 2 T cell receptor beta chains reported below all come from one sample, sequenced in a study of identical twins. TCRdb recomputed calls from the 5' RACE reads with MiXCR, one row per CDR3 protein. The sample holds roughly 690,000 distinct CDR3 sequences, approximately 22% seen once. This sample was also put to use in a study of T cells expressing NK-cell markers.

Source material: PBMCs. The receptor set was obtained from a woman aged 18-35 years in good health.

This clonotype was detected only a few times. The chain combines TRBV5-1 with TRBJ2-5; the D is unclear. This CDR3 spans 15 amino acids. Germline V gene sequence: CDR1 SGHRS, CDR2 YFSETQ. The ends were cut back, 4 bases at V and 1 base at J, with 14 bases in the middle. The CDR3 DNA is TGCGCCAGCAGCGAGTCCCCTGCGGCCCAAGAGACCCAGTACTTC. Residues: CASSESPAAQETQYF.

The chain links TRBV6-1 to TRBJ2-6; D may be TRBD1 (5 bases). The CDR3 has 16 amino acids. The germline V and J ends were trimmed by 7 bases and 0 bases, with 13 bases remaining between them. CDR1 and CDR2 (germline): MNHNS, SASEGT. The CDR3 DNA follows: TGTGCCAGCATGGACACCTGGCGCTCTGGGGCCAACGTCCTGACTTTC. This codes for CASMDTWRSGANVLTF.